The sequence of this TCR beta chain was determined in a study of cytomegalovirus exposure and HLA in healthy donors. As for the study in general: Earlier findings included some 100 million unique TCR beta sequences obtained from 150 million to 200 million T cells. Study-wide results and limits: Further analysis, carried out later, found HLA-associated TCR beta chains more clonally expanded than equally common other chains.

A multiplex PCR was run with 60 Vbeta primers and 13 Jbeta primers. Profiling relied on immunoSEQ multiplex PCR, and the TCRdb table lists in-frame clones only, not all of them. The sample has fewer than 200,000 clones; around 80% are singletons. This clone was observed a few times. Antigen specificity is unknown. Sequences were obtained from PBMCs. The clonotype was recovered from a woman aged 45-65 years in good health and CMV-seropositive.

CDR3 coding DNA: TGTGCCAGCATCAGGGGGGCCTACAATGAGCAGTTCTTC. It codes for CASIRGAYNEQFF. This chain joins TRBV6-1 and TRBJ2-1; a possible D gene is TRBD1 (7 bases). Trimming took 7 bases from V and 2 from J, leaving 9 bases between them. In germline, CDR1 is MNHNS, CDR2 SASEGT. The CDR3 runs to 13 residues.